The 28 T cell receptor beta chains below all came from one sample that was sequenced in a study of shared clonotypes between healthy human individuals. Using immunoSEQ multiplex PCR, the repertoire was profiled, and TCRdb retains in-frame clones only, with some absent. Among roughly 2.6 million clones listed, roughly 92% were seen once. The specimen sequenced was naive CD4+ T cells sorted from blood. Subset reported: CD45RA+ positively selected. Every receptor here comes from a man aged 18 to 30 in good health.

The chain is built from TRBV10-3 and TRBJ2-7; 9 bases line up with TRBD1. V shed 10 bases, J shed 5 bases, and the junction held 15 bases outside the gene matches. The V gene's germline CDR1 is ENHRY and CDR2 SYGVKD. The CDR3 has 15 residues. The CDR3: CATIPGQGLVDEQYF. The DNA of the CDR3 is TGTGCCACCATTCCGGGACAGGGCTTGGTTGACGAGCAGTACTTC.

This clone showed up just once. This chain connects TRBV2 to TRBJ2-1; the D is unclear. Germline V gene sequence: CDR1 SNHLY, CDR2 FYNNEI. CDR3 length: 13 residues. Trimming removed 7 bases at V and 7 bases at J, with 14 bases between. The DNA of the CDR3 is TGTGCCAGCAAAGAGACCTACTTGAATGAGCAGTTCTTC. It translates to CASKETYLNEQFF.

This CDR3 reads CASSQRTGGGYTF. The CDR3 bases are TGCGCCAGCAGCCAACGGACAGGAGGTGGCTACACCTTC. The chain uses TRBV4-1 and TRBJ1-2; 7 bases line up with TRBD1. The germline gives CDR1 MGHRA, CDR2 YSYEKL. V trimming: 2 bases; J trimming: 7 bases; junction bases outside the gene matches: 4. This CDR3 comprises 13 residues.

The chain couples TRBV30 to TRBJ1-2; 7 bases line up with TRBD1. The J segment lost 3 bases and the V segment lost 1 base, leaving 8 bases of the junction unmatched. CDR1 GTSNPN and CDR2 SVGIG come from the germline V gene (reference sequence). This CDR3 is built from 15 residues. The CDR3: CAWSASDRDYYGYTF. CDR3 nucleotide sequence: TGTGCCTGGAGTGCTTCTGACAGGGATTACTATGGCTACACCTTC.

V and J are TRBV7-2 and TRBJ2-7; D is undetermined. Trimming removed 1 base from V and 1 base from J, with 11 bases in between. This CDR3 is built from 15 residues. The germline V gene encodes CDR1 SGHTA and CDR2 FQGNSA. In DNA, the CDR3 is TGTGCCAGCAGCTTAGGTTCCGGTAGGTCCTACGAGCAGTACTTC. Its translation is CASSLGSGRSYEQYF.

This clone showed up just a few times. The sample holds other DNA sequences that translate to the same CDR3. The chain carries TRBV7-9 and TRBJ1-1; 9 bases map to TRBD1. The CDR3 length is 14 residues. Germline assignment: CDR1 SEHNR and CDR2 FQNEAQ (reference sequence). V shed 4 bases and J 5 bases; nucleotides not matched to a gene: 5. The CDR3 spells CASSSRQGGTEAFF. The CDR3 nucleotides read TGTGCCAGCAGCTCACGACAGGGGGGAACTGAAGCTTTCTTT.

The chain links TRBV6-1 to TRBJ2-7; 7 bases are a match to TRBD1. The CDR3 covers 14 residues. Looked up from germline, CDR1 is MNHNS and CDR2 is SASEGT. V lost 5 bases to trimming and J lost 4 bases; unmatched junction nucleotides: 8. This CDR3 reads CASSLTGVSYEQYF. CDR3 DNA sequence: TGTGCCAGCAGTTTAACAGGGGTATCGTACGAGCAGTACTTC.

The chain carries TRBV4-3 and TRBJ2-6; TRBD1 might be the D (6 bases). V was pared by 0 bases and J by 0 bases, with 21 bases between. The CDR3 runs to 21 residues. In germline, CDR1 is LGHNA, CDR2 YSLEER. For the CDR3, the DNA is TGCGCCAGCAGCCAAGAGGGCCCGCGACAGGTTTTTTACTCTGGGGCCAACGTCCTGACTTTC. Translation: CASSQEGPRQVFYSGANVLTF.

The rearrangement uses TRBV21-1 and TRBJ2-2; no DNA check was done on the table's D call, TRBD2. TRBV21-1 is deemed a pseudogene. CDR3 length: 17 residues. The DNA of the CDR3 is TGTGCCAGCAGCAAAGCTTGCGGACTACACAACACCGGGGAGCTGTTTTTT. As protein: CASSKACGLHNTGELFF.

V usage is TRBV6-5 and J usage is TRBJ1-6; D not resolved. V lost 11 bases to trimming and J lost 4 bases, with 12 bases between them. Germline V CDR1 and CDR2: MNHEY, SVGAGI. The CDR3 covers 13 residues. CDR3 coding DNA: TGTGCCGGCTCGGAAGATTATAATTCACCCCTCCACTTT. This encodes CAGSEDYNSPLHF.

This rearrangement joins TRBV27 to TRBJ2-7; 9 bases agree with TRBD1. The germline gives CDR1 MNHEY, CDR2 SMNVEV (reference sequence). V was clipped by 2 bases and J by 4 bases; unmatched bases: 6. This CDR3 has 15 residues. The CDR3 sequence: CASSLGTGKTYEQYF. The CDR3 region has the DNA TGTGCCAGCAGTTTAGGGACAGGGAAGACGTACGAGCAGTACTTC.

The chain uses TRBV10-3 and TRBJ1-2; no definite D call. The CDR3 totals 13 residues. Germline V gives CDR1 ENHRY, CDR2 SYGVKD. The germline V and J ends were trimmed by 3 bases and 2 bases, with 7 bases remaining between them. The CDR3 is CAISDKLNYGYTF. In DNA form, the CDR3 reads TGTGCCATCAGTGATAAGTTAAACTATGGCTACACCTTC.

This sequence joins TRBV12-5 and TRBJ2-2; D gene uncertain. The CDR3 runs 14 residues. Trimming shortened V by 6 bases and J by 7 bases, and 15 bases separated the two germline ends. Germline loops: CDR1 LGHNT, CDR2 FRNRAP. CDR3 loop: CASGKPNFGGELFF. In DNA, the CDR3 is TGTGCTAGTGGGAAACCGAACTTCGGCGGGGAGCTGTTTTTT.

This clone came up once. This chain joins TRBV7-2 and TRBJ1-1, with D perhaps TRBD1 (5 bases). Germline CDR1 and CDR2: SGHTA and FQGNSA. This CDR3 is 13 amino acids long. Trimming cost V 5 bases and J 10 bases, with 17 bases left between them. CDR3 nucleotide sequence: TGTGCCAGCAGCCCTTTCCAGTCCCAGGGAGCTTTCTTT. Protein: CASSPFQSQGAFF. Looking up the rest from reference TRBV7-2 and TRBJ1-1 gives the full variable domain: GAGVSQSPSNKVTEKGKDVELRCDPISGHTALYWYRQSLGQGLEFLIYFQGNSAPDKSGLPSDRFSAERTGGSVSTLTIQRTQQEDSAVYLCASSPFQSQGAFFGQGTRLTVV.

The gene calls are TRBV10-3 and TRBJ1-1, with a weak D call TRBD1 (6 bases). V lost 3 bases, J lost 0 bases, and 8 bases lay in between. In germline, CDR1 is ENHRY, CDR2 SYGVKD. CDR3 length equals 14 residues. The CDR3 nucleotides read TGTGCCATCAGTGACAGGGGAATGAACACTGAAGCTTTCTTT. Protein product: CAISDRGMNTEAFF.

As DNA, the CDR3 is TGTGCCAGTAGTAGCCGGGGATCTCTCTACGAGCAGTACTTC. Translating gives CASSSRGSLYEQYF. This rearrangement joins TRBV19 to TRBJ2-7; tentatively, D is TRBD2 (5 bases). CDR3 length: 14 amino acids. The germline gives CDR1 LNHDA, CDR2 SQIVND (reference sequence). Deletions cut 4 bases from V and 3 bases from J, with 13 bases between.

The rearrangement joins TRBV5-1 to TRBJ2-1; D remains ambiguous. Between the trimmed V and J ends, which lost 4 bases and 6 bases, there was a span of 17 bases. Per germline, CDR1 SGHRS and CDR2 YFSETQ. The CDR3 contains 15 residues. DNA for the CDR3: TGCGCCAGCAGCGGCATCGCGAGTTTGGTCAATGAGCAGTTCTTC. Translated, it gives CASSGIASLVNEQFF. Variable domain in full (rest from reference TRBV5-1 and TRBJ2-1): KAGVTQTPRYLIKTRGQQVTLSCSPISGHRSVSWYQQTPGQGLQFLFEYFSETQRNKGNFPGRFSGRQFSNSRSEMNVSTLELGDSALYLCASSGIASLVNEQFFGPGTRLTVL.

J is TRBJ2-1 and V is TRBV5-1; D may be TRBD1 or TRBD2 (5 bases each). Germline V gene data show CDR1 as SGHRS and CDR2 as YFSETQ. This CDR3 spans 13 amino acids. V dropped 4 bases and J dropped 7 bases, with 12 bases sitting between them. In DNA form, the CDR3 reads TGCGCCAGCAGCCCTCAGGGACCGAATGAGCAGTTCTTC. Amino acid sequence: CASSPQGPNEQFF.

In its sample, this clone was seen a few times. The rearrangement links TRBV28 to TRBJ1-5; D is unresolved. The germline gives CDR1 MDHEN, CDR2 SYDVKM. Trimming took off 4 bases at V and 4 bases at J, with 11 bases between the two ends. The CDR3 is 14 amino acids. The CDR3, as DNA: TGTGCCAGCAGTTCGCCGGGAGAGAATCAGCCCCAGCATTTT. Protein sequence: CASSSPGENQPQHF.

Turning to this clone: The same CDR3 can be traced to other DNA sequences in this sample. The chain joins TRBV5-1 to TRBJ2-3; TRBD2 matches at 13 bases. Per germline, CDR1 SGHRS and CDR2 YFSETQ. V gave up 3 bases and J gave up 3 bases; unmatched junction bases: 4. This CDR3 is built from 16 residues. The CDR3 DNA follows: TGCGCCAGCAGCTCCGGACTAGCGGGAGATACAGATACGCAGTATTTT. Amino acid sequence: CASSSGLAGDTDTQYF. The variable domain in full, with the rest retrieved from reference TRBV5-1 and TRBJ2-3, is KAGVTQTPRYLIKTRGQQVTLSCSPISGHRSVSWYQQTPGQGLQFLFEYFSETQRNKGNFPGRFSGRQFSNSRSEMNVSTLELGDSALYLCASSSGLAGDTDTQYFGPGTRLTVL.

Only one count was recorded for this clone. Distinct nucleotide sequences in the sample also encode this CDR3. J is TRBJ2-5 and V is TRBV5-1; TRBD2 might be the D (5 bases). CDR1 is SGHRS and CDR2 is YFSETQ in the germline V gene. V was trimmed by 0 bases and J by 1 base, leaving 7 bases between them. This CDR3 spans 14 amino acids. The CDR3 sequence: CASSLGGGQETQYF. The CDR3 coding sequence is TGCGCCAGCAGCTTGGGTGGAGGCCAAGAGACCCAGTACTTC.

The rearrangement links TRBV4-1 to TRBJ2-1; D could derive from TRBD1 or TRBD2 (5 bases each). Trimming left V 0 bases short and J 2 bases short, with 17 bases between. The CDR3 totals 18 residues. Germline CDR1 is MGHRA and CDR2 is YSYEKL. The CDR3 nucleotides are TGCGCCAGCAGCCAAGATCCAATTTTGGGGGAAACCTACAATGAGCAGTTCTTC. Translating it yields CASSQDPILGETYNEQFF.

With regard to this clone: This sample includes further DNA sequences coding for the same CDR3. The chain carries TRBV28 and TRBJ2-7; D not resolved. Germline CDR1 reads MDHEN; CDR2 reads SYDVKM. Trimming left V 5 bases short and J 0 bases short, with 2 bases between. The CDR3 contains 11 residues. CDR3 bases: TGTGCCAGCAGTCGCTCCTACGAGCAGTACTTC. Translating it yields CASSRSYEQYF.

The chain carries TRBV11-3 and TRBJ2-7, with 10 bases lining up with TRBD1. Per the germline V gene, CDR1 is SGHNT and CDR2 is YENEEA. This CDR3 has 14 residues. V dropped 5 bases and J dropped 6; count of bases not matched to a gene: 7. CDR3 in DNA: TGTGCCAGCAGCGAAACTGGACAGGGGGGCGAGCAGTACTTC. This encodes CASSETGQGGEQYF.

The chain links TRBV9 to TRBJ2-5; TRBD2 aligns across 12 bases. The CDR3 covers 16 residues. V trimming: 3 bases; J trimming: 4 bases; junction bases outside the gene matches: 7. Germline values: CDR1 SGDLS, CDR2 YYNGEE. For the CDR3, the DNA is TGTGCCAGCAGCGCCCTAGCGGGGGGGCATCGAGAGACCCAGTACTTC. Protein product: CASSALAGGHRETQYF. The whole variable domain, filled in from reference TRBV9 and TRBJ2-5, reads DSGVTQTPKHLITATGQRVTLRCSPRSGDLSVYWYQQSLDQGLQFLIQYYNGEERAKGNILERFSAQQFPDLHSELNLSSLELGDSALYFCASSALAGGHRETQYFGPGTRLLVL.

CDR3 protein: CASSLLRTVNGYTF. CDR3 bases: TGTGCCAGCAGTTTATTACGGACAGTCAATGGCTACACCTTC. This chain joins TRBV28 and TRBJ1-2, with a weak D call TRBD1 (6 bases). Germline CDR1 is MDHEN and CDR2 is SYDVKM. The CDR3 extends over 14 amino acids. Deletions cut 1 base from V and 6 bases from J, with 12 bases between.

The chain recombines TRBV9 with TRBJ2-6, with D perhaps matching TRBD2 (7 bases). Trimming removed 3 bases from V and 0 bases from J, with 16 bases in between. The CDR3 is made up of 18 amino acids. The germline V gene has CDR1 SGDLS and CDR2 YYNGEE. The CDR3, as DNA: TGTGCCAGCAGCGCCCAATGGGGGGGCCGCTCTGGGGCCAACGTCCTGACTTTC. Translating it yields CASSAQWGGRSGANVLTF. Drawing the rest from reference TRBV9 and TRBJ2-6, the complete variable domain is DSGVTQTPKHLITATGQRVTLRCSPRSGDLSVYWYQQSLDQGLQFLIQYYNGEERAKGNILERFSAQQFPDLHSELNLSSLELGDSALYFCASSAQWGGRSGANVLTFGAGSRLTVL.

This chain connects TRBV15 to TRBJ2-3, with TRBD2 matching over 12 bases. Germline V gene lookup returns CDR1 LNHNV and CDR2 YYDKDF (reference sequence). The CDR3 has 16 residues. The junction had 1 base not matched to a gene; V was cut back by 1 base and J by 2 bases. This CDR3 is CATSRASGGATDTQYF. The DNA of the CDR3 is TGTGCCACCAGCAGAGCTAGCGGGGGGGCCACAGATACGCAGTATTTT. Full variable domain (outside the CDR3, taken from reference TRBV15 and TRBJ2-3): DAMVIQNPRYQVTQFGKPVTLSCSQTLNHNVMYWYQQKSSQAPKLLFHYYDKDFNNEADTPDNFQSRRPNTSFCFLDIRSPGLGDTAMYLCATSRASGGATDTQYFGPGTRLTVL.